The rows below give T cell receptor beta chains drawn from one sample of a study of beta chain features in type 1 diabetes. Some clones are missing from TCRdb's copy, which holds only in-frame ones; the method was immunoSEQ multiplex PCR. The repertoire holds 350,000 to 450,000 clones, with approximately 16% as singletons. What was sequenced was naive CD4+ T cells from blood. The receptors were sampled from a woman between 18 and 29 years old in good health. The conserved cysteine and the conserved F or W are not part of the CDR3 here. Only part of the rows carry a size: once, few, many, or a class if the clone is expanded.

J gene	clone size	V gene	CDR3 protein
TRBJ2-1	few	TRBV30	AWSVRAGGTYNEQF
TRBJ2-2	few	TRBV10-3	AISDWDRASTGELF
TRBJ2-7	.	TRBV28	ASRSTGGASYEQY
TRBJ2-7	few	TRBV9	ASSEGQGKGEQY
TRBJ1-5	.	TRBV28	ASSLPGRSNQPQH
TRBJ1-2	.	TRBV7-9	ASSPGQAVWGYT
TRBJ2-7	few	TRBV7-8	ASSYRTSGRDEQY
TRBJ1-5	few	TRBV30	AWSGDSTYYSNQPQH
TRBJ2-5	.	TRBV18	ASSPGPGEGTQY
TRBJ2-1	.	TRBV30	AYSIGQEQF
TRBJ2-2	few	TRBV30	AWSPGANTGELF
TRBJ2-1	few	TRBV7-9	ASSLVRGPDEQF
TRBJ1-1	.	TRBV6-4	ASSRGTGNTEAF
TRBJ2-7	.	TRBV2	ASSSPRNVYEQY
TRBJ2-1	.	TRBV29-1	SVEVSGNEQF
TRBJ1-1	.	TRBV11-3	ASSSGTGAGEAF
TRBJ2-6	.	TRBV2	ASCDRVLATNVLT
TRBJ1-5	.	TRBV2	ASGGQGTYQPQH
TRBJ2-3	.	TRBV2	ASTGTSARSTQY
TRBJ2-3	.	TRBV5-1	ASSLDGQGDTDTQY
TRBJ2-4	few	TRBV30	ALNSALKNIQY
TRBJ1-2	few	TRBV28	ASSFSSTGPVYGYT
TRBJ2-3	.	TRBV29-1	SPKGVAADTQY
TRBJ1-1	few	TRBV2	ASSVRGQGTEAF
TRBJ2-7	few	TRBV9	ASSDSGSDEQY
TRBJ1-4	few	TRBV30	ACSRDSNEKLF
TRBJ2-1	.	TRBV11-2	ASSLWSEQF
TRBJ2-1	few	TRBV18	ASSPRLAEYNEQF
TRBJ1-5	.	TRBV7-9	ASSLLRTEAPQH
TRBJ1-2	few	TRBV7-9	ASSWMGQGAGGYT
TRBJ2-7	few	TRBV4-2	ASSHGSSGYEQY
TRBJ1-2	.	TRBV28	ASSGQGRWYGYT
TRBJ2-5	few	TRBV28	ASRDRRGRQETQY
TRBJ1-2	.	TRBV28	ASSFPGAGFNYGYT
TRBJ2-3	few	TRBV6-5	ASSYSFQGGVHTQY
TRBJ2-1	few	TRBV6-5	ASSYSTGPLGQF
TRBJ2-1	.	TRBV6-6	ASSYTVENEQF
TRBJ2-1	few	TRBV4-2	ASSQDWTSGSRDEQF
TRBJ2-7	.	TRBV7-2	ASSPVGGQNYEQY
TRBJ2-5	.	TRBV5-1	ASSSRDRQETQY
TRBJ2-7	few	TRBV25-1	ASSTRGYTDYEQY
TRBJ1-1	few	TRBV27	ASSSIREGTEAF